The T cell receptor (beta chain) described here comes from a study of blood T cell repertoires in COVID-19. Per the original data handling: By means of reference gene primer amplification, nucleated cell counts were estimated. Method: immunoSEQ multiplex PCR; TCRdb's copy keeps in-frame clones and lacks some. V, J and clone size derive from that table, while D and trimming were established from the DNA sequence. The data show around 210,000 clones, with roughly 80% seen just once and around 0.93% held by the top ten. This clone has just one count. Per germline, CDR1 MDHEN and CDR2 SYDVKM. CDR3 length: 12 amino acids. Germline trimming cut 8 bases from V and 4 bases from J; bases unmatched to any gene: 2.

The chain joins TRBV28 to TRBJ2-7; 10 bases are shared with TRBD1. This TCR derives from a man in his sixties with COVID-19, enrolled during active disease. Sequences were obtained from peripheral blood. This CDR3 is CASGDRGYEQYF. In DNA, the CDR3 is TGTGCCAGCGGGGACAGGGGATACGAGCAGTACTTC.